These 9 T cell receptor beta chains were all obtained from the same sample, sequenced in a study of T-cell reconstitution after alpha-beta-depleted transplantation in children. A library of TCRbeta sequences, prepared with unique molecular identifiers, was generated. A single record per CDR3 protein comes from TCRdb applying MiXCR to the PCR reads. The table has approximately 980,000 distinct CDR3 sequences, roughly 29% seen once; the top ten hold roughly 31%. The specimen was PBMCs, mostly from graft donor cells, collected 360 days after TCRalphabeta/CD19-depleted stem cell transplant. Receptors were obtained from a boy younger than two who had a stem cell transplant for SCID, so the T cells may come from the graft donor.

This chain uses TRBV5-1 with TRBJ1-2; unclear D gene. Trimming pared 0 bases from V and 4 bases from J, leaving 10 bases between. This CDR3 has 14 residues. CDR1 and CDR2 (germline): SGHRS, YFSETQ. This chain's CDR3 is CASSLGARSYGYTF. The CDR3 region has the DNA TGCGCCAGCAGCTTGGGGGCCAGGTCCTATGGCTACACCTTC.

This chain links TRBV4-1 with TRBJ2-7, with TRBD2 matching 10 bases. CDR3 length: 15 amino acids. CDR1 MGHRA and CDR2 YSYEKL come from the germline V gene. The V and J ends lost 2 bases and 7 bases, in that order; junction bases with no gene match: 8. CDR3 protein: CASSQRLAGFREQYF. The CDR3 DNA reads TGCGCCAGCAGCCAAAGACTAGCGGGCTTTAGGGAGCAGTACTTC.

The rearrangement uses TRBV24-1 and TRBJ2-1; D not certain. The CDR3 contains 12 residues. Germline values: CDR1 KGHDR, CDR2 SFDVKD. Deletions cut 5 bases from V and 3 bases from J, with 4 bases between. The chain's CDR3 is CATSVNYNEQFF. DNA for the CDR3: TGTGCCACCAGTGTGAACTACAATGAGCAGTTCTTC.

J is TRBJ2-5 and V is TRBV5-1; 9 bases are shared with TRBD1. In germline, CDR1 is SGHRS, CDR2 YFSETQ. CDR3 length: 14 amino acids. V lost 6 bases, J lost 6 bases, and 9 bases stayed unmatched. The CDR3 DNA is TGCGCCAGCAACCGACAGGGGGAAGGACAGACCCAGTACTTC. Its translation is CASNRQGEGQTQYF.

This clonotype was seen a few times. DNA for the CDR3: TGTGCCAGCAGCCGGACTAGCGGGACGAACACCGGGGAGCTGTTTTTT. It yields the protein CASSRTSGTNTGELFF. The genes are TRBV12-3 or TRBV12-4 and TRBJ2-2; 12 nucleotides match TRBD2. This CDR3 is built from 16 residues. V dropped 6 bases and J dropped 0; count of bases not matched to a gene: 2.

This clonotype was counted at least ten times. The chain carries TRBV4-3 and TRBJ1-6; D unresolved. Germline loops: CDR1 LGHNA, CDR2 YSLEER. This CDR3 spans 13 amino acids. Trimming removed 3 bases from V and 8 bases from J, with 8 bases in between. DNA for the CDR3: TGCGCCAGCAGCCACGACATTCATTCACCCCTCCACTTT. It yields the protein CASSHDIHSPLHF.

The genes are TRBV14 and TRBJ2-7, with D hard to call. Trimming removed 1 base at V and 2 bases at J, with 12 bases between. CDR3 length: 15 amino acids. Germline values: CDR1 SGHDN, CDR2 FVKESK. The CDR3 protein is CASSQVIGFAYEQYF. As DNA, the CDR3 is TGTGCCAGCAGCCAAGTGATAGGGTTCGCCTACGAGCAGTACTTC.

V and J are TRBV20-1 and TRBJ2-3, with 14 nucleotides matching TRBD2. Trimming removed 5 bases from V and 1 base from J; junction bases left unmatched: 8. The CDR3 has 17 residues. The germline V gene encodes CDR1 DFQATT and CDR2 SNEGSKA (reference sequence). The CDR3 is CSAETSGGVSGTDTQYF. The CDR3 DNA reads TGCAGTGCTGAGACTAGCGGGGGGGTCAGTGGCACAGATACGCAGTATTTT.

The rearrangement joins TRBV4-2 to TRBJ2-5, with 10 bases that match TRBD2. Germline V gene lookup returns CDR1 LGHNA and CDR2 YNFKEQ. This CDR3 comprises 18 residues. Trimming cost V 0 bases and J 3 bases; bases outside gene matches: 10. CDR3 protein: CASSQDGVAGGLEETQYF. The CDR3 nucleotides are TGTGCCAGCAGCCAAGATGGGGTAGCGGGGGGACTTGAAGAGACCCAGTACTTC.